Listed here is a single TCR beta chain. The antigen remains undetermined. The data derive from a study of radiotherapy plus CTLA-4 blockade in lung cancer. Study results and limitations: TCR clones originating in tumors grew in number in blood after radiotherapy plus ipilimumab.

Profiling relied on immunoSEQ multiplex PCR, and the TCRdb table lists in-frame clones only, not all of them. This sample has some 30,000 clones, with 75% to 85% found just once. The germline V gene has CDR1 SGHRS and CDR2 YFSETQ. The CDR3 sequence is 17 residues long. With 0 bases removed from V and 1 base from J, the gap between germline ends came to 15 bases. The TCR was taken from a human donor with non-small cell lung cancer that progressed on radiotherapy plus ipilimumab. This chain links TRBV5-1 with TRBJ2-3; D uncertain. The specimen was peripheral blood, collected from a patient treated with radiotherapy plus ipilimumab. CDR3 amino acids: CASSLVLVRTGTDTQYF. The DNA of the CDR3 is TGCGCCAGCAGCTTGGTGCTGGTCCGTACAGGCACAGATACGCAGTATTTT. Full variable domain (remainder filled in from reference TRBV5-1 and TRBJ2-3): KAGVTQTPRYLIKTRGQQVTLSCSPISGHRSVSWYQQTPGQGLQFLFEYFSETQRNKGNFPGRFSGRQFSNSRSEMNVSTLELGDSALYLCASSLVLVRTGTDTQYFGPGTRLTVL.